This T cell receptor beta chain was sequenced during a study of blood T cell repertoires in COVID-19. Study in general: The United States, Italy and Spain were the sources of the acute and convalescent COVID-19 samples.

In its sample, this clone was seen a few times. The CDR3 runs 14 residues. V shed 5 bases and J 7 bases; nucleotides not matched to a gene: 7. CDR1 and CDR2 (germline): SGHVS, FQNEAQ. Clones were sequenced by immunoSEQ multiplex PCR, and TCRdb holds only the in-frame ones, with some missing. The sample has 150,000 to 200,000 clones, more than 65% seen once. The clonotype comes from a woman aged 50 to 60 with acute COVID-19. Sequencing input: PBMCs or T cells enriched from blood (not recorded which). This sequence joins TRBV7-8 and TRBJ1-5, with 8 bases that match TRBD1. The CDR3 is CASSDRTGRQPQHF. DNA for the CDR3: TGTGCCAGCAGCGATCGGACAGGGCGCCAGCCCCAGCATTTT.